The T cell receptor (beta chain) under discussion was sequenced for a study of control samples from healthy donors and cancer patients. Per the germline V gene, CDR1 is SGHTA and CDR2 is FQGNSA. The CDR3 runs 17 residues. As for this clone: At one end, the junction sequence differs from germline, possibly due to a read error.

Sequenced by immunoSEQ multiplex PCR; TCRdb stores in-frame clones only, minus some. The table lists around 71,000 clones, 87% of them singletons, with around 2% in the top ten. This sequence originates from a woman aged 45-65 years with head and neck cancer. The sequenced material came from PBMCs. The chain carries TRBV7-2 and TRBJ1-3; D is perhaps TRBD1 (6 bases). In DNA form, the CDR3 reads TGTGCCGGCAGCCCACAGGGAGGAAGGCATTCTGGAAACACCATATATTTT. Its protein product is CAGSPQGGRHSGNTIYF.